This TCR beta chain appears in the sequencing data of a study of cytomegalovirus exposure and HLA in healthy donors. In the PCR, 60 Vbeta and 13 Jbeta primers were used. Profiling relied on immunoSEQ multiplex PCR, and the TCRdb table lists in-frame clones only, not all of them. The data contain some 130,000 clones, less than 85% of them singletons. Study results and caveats: 87-base-pair reads could not separate some V segments, including TRBV6-2 and TRBV6-3. Reportedly, a later analysis found an Asian-associated ancestry cluster had fewer N-insertions than the approximately 670-donor mean.

This clone was counted between two and nine times. Its antigen is currently unknown. The CDR3 consists of 16 residues. The V end was cut by 3 bases, the J end by 2 bases, with 18 bases between. Germline V gene lookup returns CDR1 SGDLS and CDR2 YYNGEE. The sequencing input was PBMCs. This TCR came from a man under 40 in good health and CMV-seronegative. The chain recombines TRBV9 with TRBJ2-7; a weak D match, TRBD2 (7 bases). The CDR3 here is CASSGEGGTKPYEQYF. DNA for the CDR3: TGTGCCAGCAGCGGGGAAGGGGGGACTAAACCCTACGAGCAGTACTTC.